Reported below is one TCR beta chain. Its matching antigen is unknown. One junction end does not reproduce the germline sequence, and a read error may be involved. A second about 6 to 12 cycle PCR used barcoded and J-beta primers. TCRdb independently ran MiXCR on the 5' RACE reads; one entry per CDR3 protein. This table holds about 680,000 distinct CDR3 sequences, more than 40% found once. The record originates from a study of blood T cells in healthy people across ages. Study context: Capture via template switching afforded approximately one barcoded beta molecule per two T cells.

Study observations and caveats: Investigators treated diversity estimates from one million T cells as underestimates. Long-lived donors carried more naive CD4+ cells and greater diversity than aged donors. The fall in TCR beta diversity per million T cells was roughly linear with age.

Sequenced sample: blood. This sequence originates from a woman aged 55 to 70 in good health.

Here the CDR3 DNA reads TGTGCCAGCAGCCGGGGGTCCGCAGATACGCAGGATTTT. It is translated as CASSRGSADTQDF. This chain uses TRBV7-2 with TRBJ2-3; D perhaps matches TRBD2 (6 bases). The CDR3 runs 13 residues. In germline, CDR1 is SGHTA, CDR2 FQGNSA.